Described below is a single T cell receptor beta chain sequence and its context. Its antigen is currently unknown. This record comes from a study of shared clonotypes between healthy human individuals. Study outcomes and limitations: Generally, naive subsets (rather than memory subsets) showed larger estimated richness. All-four-donor shared clonotypes had higher generation probabilities than non-shared clonotypes did.

The CDR3 length is 14 residues. Germline V gene lookup returns CDR1 SGDLS and CDR2 YYNGEE. Trimming cost V 1 base and J 7 bases, with 12 bases left between them. All of the donors resided in Nashville, Tennessee, and each was a Caucasian adult. Original handling: Quality scores were absent from the junction-only immunoSEQ sequences, so filtering differed. Only in-frame clones appear in the TCRdb table, and some are missing; sequencing was by immunoSEQ multiplex PCR. D and trimming were read from the DNA, whereas the V and J calls and clone size are those reported in that table. The table lists roughly 2,500,000 clones, roughly 93% of them singletons.

The material sequenced was naive CD4+ T cells from PBMCs. Subset reported: CD45RA+ positively selected. The genes are TRBV9 and TRBJ1-5; no clear D gene. This TCR came from a man between 18 and 29 years old in good health. Some clones in this sample may be carry-over from other donors' samples. The CDR3 is CASSVLQEGQPQHF. In DNA form, the CDR3 reads TGTGCCAGCAGCGTACTCCAGGAAGGGCAGCCCCAGCATTTT.